This entry concerns a single T cell receptor (beta chain). Amplification used 60 Vbeta primers and 13 Jbeta primers. Sequencing used immunoSEQ multiplex PCR; TCRdb keeps in-frame clones, though not all of them. The sample holds about 170,000 clones, 70% to 90% seen once. These data are taken from a study of cytomegalovirus exposure and HLA in healthy donors. The ends were cut back, 1 base at V and 3 bases at J, with 13 bases in the middle. Germline V gives CDR1 SGDLS, CDR2 YYNGEE. The CDR3 is 15 amino acids. Sampled while nominally healthy, donors likely had unrecorded immune exposures. This clonotype originated in a man younger than 40 in good health and CMV-seropositive. The rearrangement uses TRBV9 and TRBJ1-2, with D unclear. Specimen: PBMCs. The CDR3 is CASSVSQERYYGYTF. The CDR3, as DNA: TGTGCCAGCAGCGTATCGCAGGAAAGGTACTATGGCTACACCTTC.